The TCR beta chain under discussion was sequenced for a study of shared clonotypes between healthy human individuals. In replicate PCRs of sorted subsets, about 190 ng DNA, approximately 30,000 T cell genomes, was used. Produced via immunoSEQ multiplex PCR; TCRdb's table is partial and in-frame only. This table holds about 980,000 clones, over 60% found once. Turning to this clone: What it binds is not known.

The V and J ends lost 5 bases and 1 base respectively, with 15 bases between them. Germline V gene data show CDR1 as MDHEN and CDR2 as SYDVKM. The CDR3 is 16 amino acids. Findings of the study overall: Sample collection involved blood only; tissue repertoires are likely different. Some naive CD4 clonotypes, around 5%, turned up in common across four donors.

The chain links TRBV28 to TRBJ1-5; D remains unclear. The clonotype comes from a man aged 18 to 30 in good health. Source material: memory CD4+ T cells sorted from blood. Subset here: CD45RA-negative fraction. CDR3 sequence reads: CASSLPLTGSNQPQHF. The CDR3 DNA reads as TGTGCCAGCAGTCTTCCACTAACCGGGAGCAATCAGCCCCAGCATTTT.